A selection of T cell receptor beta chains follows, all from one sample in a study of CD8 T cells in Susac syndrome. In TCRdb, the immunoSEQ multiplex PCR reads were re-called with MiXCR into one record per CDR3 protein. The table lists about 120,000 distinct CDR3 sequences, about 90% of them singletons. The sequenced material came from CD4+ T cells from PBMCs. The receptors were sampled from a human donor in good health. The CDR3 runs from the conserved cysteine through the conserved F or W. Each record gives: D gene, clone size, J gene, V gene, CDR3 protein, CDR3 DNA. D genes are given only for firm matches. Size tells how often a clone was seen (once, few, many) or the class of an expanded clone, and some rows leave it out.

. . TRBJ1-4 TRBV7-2 CASRPTGATNEKLFF TGTGCCAGCAGGCCTACAGGAGCAACTAATGAAAAACTGTTTTTT
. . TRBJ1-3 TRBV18 CASATGNTIYF TGTGCCAGCGCGACCGGAAACACCATATATTTT
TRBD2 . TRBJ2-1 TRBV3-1 CASVTLGLAGEKQFF TGTGCCAGCGTGACCTTGGGACTAGCGGGGGAGAAGCAGTTCTTC
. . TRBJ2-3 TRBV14 CASSQTTADTQYF TGTGCCAGCAGCCAAACAACCGCAGATACGCAGTATTTT
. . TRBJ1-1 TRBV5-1 CASRTETEAFF TGCGCCAGCAGGACAGAGACTGAAGCTTTCTTT
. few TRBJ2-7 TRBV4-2 CASSEHSGEQYF TGTGCCAGCAGCGAGCATTCGGGCGAGCAGTACTTC
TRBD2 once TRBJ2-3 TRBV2 CASWTSLNTDTQYF TGTGCCAGCTGGACTAGCTTAAACACAGATACGCAGTATTTT
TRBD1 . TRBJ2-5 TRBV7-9 CATTTGTGVLLLETQYF TGTGCCACGACCACCGGGACAGGTGTTTTGTTGTTGGAGACCCAGTACTTC
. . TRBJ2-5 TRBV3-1 CASSQRLQTQYF TGTGCCAGCAGCCAGAGGCTCCAGACCCAGTACTTC
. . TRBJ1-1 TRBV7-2 CASSSAAMTEAFF TGTGCCAGCAGCTCAGCCGCCATGACTGAAGCTTTCTTT
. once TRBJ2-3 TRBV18 CASSGLDTDTQYF TGTGCCAGCTCAGGACTCGACACAGATACGCAGTATTTT
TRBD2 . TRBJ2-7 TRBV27 CASNRSGRDAYEQYF TGTGCCAGCAACCGCAGCGGGAGGGATGCCTACGAGCAGTACTTC
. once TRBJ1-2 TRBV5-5 CASSSSSSWKSYGYTF TGTGCCAGCAGCTCATCGTCCAGTTGGAAGAGCTATGGCTACACCTTC
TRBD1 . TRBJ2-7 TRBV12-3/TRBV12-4 CASSSRTGVYYEQYF TGTGCCAGCAGTTCCCGGACAGGGGTATACTACGAGCAGTACTTC
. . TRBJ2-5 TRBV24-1 CATSDHRNTQYF TGTGCCACCAGTGATCACCGGAACACCCAGTACTTC
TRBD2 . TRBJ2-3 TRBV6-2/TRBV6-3 CASSYLGLSGTDTQYF TGTGCCAGCAGTTACTTGGGACTAAGCGGCACAGATACGCAGTATTTT
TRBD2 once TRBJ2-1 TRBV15 CATSRDWEAGVTPDHDEQFF TGTGCCACCAGCAGAGATTGGGAGGCGGGAGTAACTCCAGACCACGATGAGCAGTTCTTC
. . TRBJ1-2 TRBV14 CASSQDMGQVDGYTF TGTGCCAGCAGCCAAGATATGGGACAAGTTGATGGCTACACCTTC
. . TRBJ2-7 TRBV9 CASSPSPAHYEQYF TGTGCCAGCAGCCCGAGCCCGGCCCACTACGAGCAGTACTTC
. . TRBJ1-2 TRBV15 CATSRDAGARWGYTF TGTGCCACCAGCAGAGATGCAGGGGCACGTTGGGGCTACACCTTC